A single sample is the source of the 9 T cell receptor beta chains below, sequenced in a study of Ad26.COV2.S vaccination and SARS-CoV-2 variants. Clones were read by immunoSEQ multiplex PCR, and TCRdb kept only the in-frame ones, dropping some. The sample has 300,000 to 350,000 clones; roughly 88% are singletons. Treatment given: roughly 20 received Ad26.COV2.S at low or high dose, single or two shots; about 5 received placebo; per-sample allocation not given. Collection of the samples took place on day 63 after the first injection of vaccine or placebo. The input for sequencing was peripheral blood, taken in a trial of Ad26.COV2.S vaccine versus placebo. These receptors all stem from a person between 18 and 59 years old who received the Ad26.COV2.S COVID-19 vaccine or a placebo.

This chain connects TRBV19 to TRBJ1-2; D gene ambiguous. The germline V gene encodes CDR1 LNHDA and CDR2 SQIVND (reference sequence). This CDR3 has 13 residues. Trimming removed 3 bases from V and 2 bases from J, with 7 bases in between. The CDR3 loop reads CASSMLQNYGYTF. In DNA form, the CDR3 reads TGTGCCAGTAGTATGTTGCAGAACTATGGCTACACCTTC.

This chain connects TRBV7-2 to TRBJ2-7; perhaps TRBD2 as D (5 bases). CDR1 and CDR2 (germline): SGHTA, FQGNSA. The CDR3 consists of 14 residues. Trimming stripped 5 bases from V and 2 bases from J, with 13 bases between. The CDR3 region is CASSTVGNPYEQYF. CDR3 DNA: TGTGCCAGCAGCACAGTCGGGAACCCCTACGAGCAGTACTTC.

V gene TRBV6-5 combines with J gene TRBJ2-5; 11 bases are a match to TRBD2. Germline V lookup: CDR1 MNHEY, CDR2 SVGAGI. J gave up 4 bases and V 3 bases, and 4 bases lay outside the gene matches. The CDR3 runs to 15 residues. The CDR3 here is CASSYNGLAGETQYF. The CDR3 nucleotides read TGTGCCAGCAGTTATAACGGACTAGCGGGAGAGACCCAGTACTTC.

The chain has TRBV5-5 and TRBJ1-1, with 7 bases fitting TRBD1. Germline V lookup: CDR1 SGHKS, CDR2 YYEKEE (reference sequence). V dropped 3 bases and J dropped 0; count of bases not matched to a gene: 5. The CDR3 has 15 residues. CDR3 nucleotides: TGTGCCAGCAGCTCGCCCCAGGGGGTGAACACTGAAGCTTTCTTT. Protein sequence: CASSSPQGVNTEAFF.

In this sample, this clone turned up a few times. The genes are TRBV7-3 and TRBJ1-1; D perhaps matches TRBD1 (5 bases). This CDR3 has 14 residues. V shed 3 bases and J shed 0 bases, with 8 bases lying between them. CDR1 SGHTA and CDR2 FQGTGA come from the germline V gene. The CDR3 loop reads CASSLGPLNTEAFF. CDR3 sequence (DNA): TGTGCCAGCAGCTTGGGACCGTTGAACACTGAAGCTTTCTTT.

The V call is TRBV5-1, the J call TRBJ2-1, with TRBD2 identical over 11 bases. V was clipped by 4 bases and J by 4 bases; unmatched bases: 4. This CDR3 has 15 residues. CDR1 SGHRS and CDR2 YFSETQ come from the germline V gene. The CDR3 DNA reads TGCGCCAGCAGCCCGACTAGCGGGATGTACAATGAGCAGTTCTTC. This sequence encodes CASSPTSGMYNEQFF.

The chain links TRBV4-3 to TRBJ2-7, with TRBD1 identical over 8 bases. With V trimmed by 3 bases and J by 5 bases, 12 bases remained unmatched. The CDR3 length is 16 residues. Germline V gene data show CDR1 as LGHNA and CDR2 as YSLEER. CDR3 in amino acids: CASSQRYGQGPNEQYF. CDR3 sequence (DNA): TGCGCCAGCAGCCAGCGGTATGGACAGGGCCCCAACGAGCAGTACTTC.

V is TRBV7-2 and J is TRBJ1-5, with D possibly matching TRBD1 (6 bases). V lost 4 bases, J lost 2 bases, and 9 bases lay in between. The CDR3 loop spans 14 amino acids. CDR1 is SGHTA, CDR2 FQGNSA, per germline. The CDR3 region is CASSSSGGNQPQHF. The CDR3 DNA sequence: TGTGCCAGCAGCTCATCAGGGGGCAATCAGCCCCAGCATTTT.

The genes are TRBV6-6 and TRBJ1-2; 8 nucleotides align to TRBD1. CDR3 size: 15 residues. CDR1 is MNHNY, CDR2 SVGAGI, per germline (reference sequence). Trimming took 7 bases from V and 5 from J; bases not matched to a gene: 12. The CDR3 sequence: CASTPGDRPEYGYTF. The CDR3 coding sequence is TGTGCCAGCACCCCGGGGGACAGGCCAGAGTATGGCTACACCTTC.